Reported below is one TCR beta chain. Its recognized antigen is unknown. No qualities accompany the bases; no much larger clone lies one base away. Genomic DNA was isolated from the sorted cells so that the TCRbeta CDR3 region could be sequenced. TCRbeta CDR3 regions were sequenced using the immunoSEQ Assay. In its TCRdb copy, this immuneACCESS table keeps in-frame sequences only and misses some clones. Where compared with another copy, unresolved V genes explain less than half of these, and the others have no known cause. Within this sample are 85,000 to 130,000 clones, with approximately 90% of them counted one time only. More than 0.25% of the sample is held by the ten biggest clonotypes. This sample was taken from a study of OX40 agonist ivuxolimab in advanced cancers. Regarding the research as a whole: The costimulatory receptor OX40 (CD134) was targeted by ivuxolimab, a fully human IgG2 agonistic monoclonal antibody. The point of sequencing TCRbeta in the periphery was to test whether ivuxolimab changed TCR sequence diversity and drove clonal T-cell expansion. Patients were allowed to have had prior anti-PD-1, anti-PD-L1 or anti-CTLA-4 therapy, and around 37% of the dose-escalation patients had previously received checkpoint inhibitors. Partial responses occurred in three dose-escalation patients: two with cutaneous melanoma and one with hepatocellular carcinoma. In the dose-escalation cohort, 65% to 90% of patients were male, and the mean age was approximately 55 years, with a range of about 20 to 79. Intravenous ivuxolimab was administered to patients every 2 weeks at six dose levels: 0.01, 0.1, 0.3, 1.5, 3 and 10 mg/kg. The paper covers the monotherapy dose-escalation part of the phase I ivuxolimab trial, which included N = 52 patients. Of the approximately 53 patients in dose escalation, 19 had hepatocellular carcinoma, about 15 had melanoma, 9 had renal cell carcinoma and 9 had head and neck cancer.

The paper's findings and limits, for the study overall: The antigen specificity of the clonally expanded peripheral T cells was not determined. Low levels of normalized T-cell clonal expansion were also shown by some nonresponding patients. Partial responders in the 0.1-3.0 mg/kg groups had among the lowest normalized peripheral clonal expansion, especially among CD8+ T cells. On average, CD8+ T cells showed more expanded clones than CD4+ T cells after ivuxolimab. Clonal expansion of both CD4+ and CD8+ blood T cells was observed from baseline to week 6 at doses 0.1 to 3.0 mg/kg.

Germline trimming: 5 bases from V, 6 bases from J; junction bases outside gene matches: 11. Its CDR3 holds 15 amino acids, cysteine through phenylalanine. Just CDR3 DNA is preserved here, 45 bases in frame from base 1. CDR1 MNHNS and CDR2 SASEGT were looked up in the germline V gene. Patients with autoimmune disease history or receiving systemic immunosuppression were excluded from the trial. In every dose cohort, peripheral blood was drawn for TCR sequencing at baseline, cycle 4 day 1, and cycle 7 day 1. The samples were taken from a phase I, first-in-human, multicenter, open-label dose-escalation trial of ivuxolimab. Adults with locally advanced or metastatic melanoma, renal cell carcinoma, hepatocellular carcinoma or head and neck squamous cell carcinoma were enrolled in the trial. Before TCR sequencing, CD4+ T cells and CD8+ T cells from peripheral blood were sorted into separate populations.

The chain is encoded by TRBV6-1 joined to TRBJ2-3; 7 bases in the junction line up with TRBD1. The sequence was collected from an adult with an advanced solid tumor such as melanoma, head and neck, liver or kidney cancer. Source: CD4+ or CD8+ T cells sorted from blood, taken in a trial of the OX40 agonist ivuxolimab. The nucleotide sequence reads TGTGCCAGCAGTCTCCGGGACAGAGGTTCGGATACGCAGTATTTT. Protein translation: CASSLRDRGSDTQYF.